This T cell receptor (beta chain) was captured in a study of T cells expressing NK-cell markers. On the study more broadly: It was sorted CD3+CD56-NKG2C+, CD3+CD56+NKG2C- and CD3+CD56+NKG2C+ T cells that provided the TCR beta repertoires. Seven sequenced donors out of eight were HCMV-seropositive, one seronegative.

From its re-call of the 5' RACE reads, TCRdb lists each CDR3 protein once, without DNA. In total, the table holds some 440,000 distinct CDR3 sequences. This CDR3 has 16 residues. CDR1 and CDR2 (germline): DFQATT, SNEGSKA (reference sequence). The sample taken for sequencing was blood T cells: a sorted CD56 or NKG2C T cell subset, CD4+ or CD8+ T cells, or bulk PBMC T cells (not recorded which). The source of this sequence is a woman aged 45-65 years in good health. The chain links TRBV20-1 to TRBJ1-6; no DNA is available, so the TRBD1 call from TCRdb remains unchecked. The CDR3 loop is CSVQPSGDQGGSPLHF.